This is a list of T cell receptor beta chains from one sample in a study of vaccination and CD4 T cells after COVID-19. Antigens for these TCRs are unknown. TCRdb reprocessed the PCR reads with MiXCR, giving one entry per CDR3 protein. The repertoire includes approximately 13,000 distinct CDR3 sequences, around 60% of them detected once, and more than 13% sits in the top ten. What was sequenced was CD4+ T cells from blood, cultured in vitro. Source of these receptors: a human donor who had recovered from COVID-19. Both conserved end residues are part of each CDR3. Each record gives: V gene, clone size, CDR3 length, CDR3 protein. The size field is filled for only some rows; it gives once, few, many or a size class.

V gene: TRBV6-2/TRBV6-3
clone size: .
CDR3 length: 12
CDR3 protein: CASSPTGETQYF

V gene: TRBV5-1
clone size: .
CDR3 length: 14
CDR3 protein: CASSLVGIGETQYF

V gene: TRBV20-1
clone size: .
CDR3 length: 14
CDR3 protein: CSAPDRVRGETQYF

V gene: TRBV30
clone size: .
CDR3 length: 13
CDR3 protein: CAGSQGMHTEAFF

V gene: TRBV7-9
clone size: few
CDR3 length: 13
CDR3 protein: CASSLGRVGEQYF

V gene: TRBV28
clone size: .
CDR3 length: 17
CDR3 protein: CASRDTGLVVRNQPLHF

V gene: TRBV12-3/TRBV12-4
clone size: .
CDR3 length: 15
CDR3 protein: CASSLGGTPTDTQYF

V gene: TRBV7-9
clone size: .
CDR3 length: 14
CDR3 protein: CASSSTSGKNEQFF

V gene: TRBV20-1
clone size: .
CDR3 length: 14
CDR3 protein: CSAIGTGLTGELFF

V gene: TRBV19
clone size: few
CDR3 length: 14
CDR3 protein: CASSIAGEGYGYTF

V gene: TRBV18
clone size: .
CDR3 length: 17
CDR3 protein: CASTGSTSGGARNIQYF

V gene: TRBV20-1
clone size: .
CDR3 length: 13
CDR3 protein: CSARWDRLNEQFF

V gene: TRBV6-2/TRBV6-3
clone size: few
CDR3 length: 12
CDR3 protein: CASSSWNTEAFF

V gene: TRBV6-2/TRBV6-3
clone size: .
CDR3 length: 14
CDR3 protein: CASKPGGQHYEQYF

V gene: TRBV27
clone size: once
CDR3 length: 14
CDR3 protein: CASGQLAGGDTQYF

V gene: TRBV20-1
clone size: .
CDR3 length: 15
CDR3 protein: CSAVDSGRAKETQYF

V gene: TRBV20-1
clone size: .
CDR3 length: 16
CDR3 protein: CSAPSPGTTLGYEQYF

V gene: TRBV6-1
clone size: few
CDR3 length: 14
CDR3 protein: CASSPQGANTEAFF

V gene: TRBV20-1
clone size: few
CDR3 length: 14
CDR3 protein: CSARMTGQGIGYTF

V gene: TRBV15
clone size: .
CDR3 length: 13
CDR3 protein: CATSIGVYYEQYF

V gene: TRBV6-1
clone size: once
CDR3 length: 13
CDR3 protein: CASGLGEFYGYTF

V gene: TRBV6-1
clone size: .
CDR3 length: 19
CDR3 protein: CASSEAYGSKGTVGYEQYF

V gene: TRBV19
clone size: .
CDR3 length: 18
CDR3 protein: CASSMIGPLGGRLETQYF

V gene: TRBV6-1
clone size: .
CDR3 length: 14
CDR3 protein: CASSPNYSNQPQHF

V gene: TRBV5-1
clone size: .
CDR3 length: 13
CDR3 protein: CASSPPANTEAFF

V gene: TRBV27
clone size: .
CDR3 length: 15
CDR3 protein: CASSLLTGAYNEQFF

V gene: TRBV6-5
clone size: .
CDR3 length: 17
CDR3 protein: CASSYRQGIVDNSPLHF

V gene: TRBV6-2/TRBV6-3
clone size: medium-sized
CDR3 length: 18
CDR3 protein: CASSSPIAGGKRTDTQYF

V gene: TRBV7-9
clone size: .
CDR3 length: 14
CDR3 protein: CASSYRDRGRGYTF

V gene: TRBV6-2/TRBV6-3
clone size: few
CDR3 length: 15
CDR3 protein: CASRQQGKGNQPQHF